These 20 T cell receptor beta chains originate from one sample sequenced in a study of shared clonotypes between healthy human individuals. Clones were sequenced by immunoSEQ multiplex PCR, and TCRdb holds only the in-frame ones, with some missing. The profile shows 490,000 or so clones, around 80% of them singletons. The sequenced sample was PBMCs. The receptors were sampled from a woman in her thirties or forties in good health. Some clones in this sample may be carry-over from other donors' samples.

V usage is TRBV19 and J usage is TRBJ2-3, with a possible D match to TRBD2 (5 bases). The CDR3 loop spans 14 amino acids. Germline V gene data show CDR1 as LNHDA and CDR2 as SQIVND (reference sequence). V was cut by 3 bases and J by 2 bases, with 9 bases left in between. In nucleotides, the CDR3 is TGTGCCAGTAGTATCTCAGCGGCCACAGATACGCAGTATTTT. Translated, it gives CASSISAATDTQYF.

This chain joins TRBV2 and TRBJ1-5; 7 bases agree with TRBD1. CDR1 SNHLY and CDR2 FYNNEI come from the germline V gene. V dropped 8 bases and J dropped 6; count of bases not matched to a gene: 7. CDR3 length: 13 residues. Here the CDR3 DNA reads TGTGCCAGCCACCTTTCAGGGGGTCAGCCCCAGCATTTT. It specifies CASHLSGGQPQHF.

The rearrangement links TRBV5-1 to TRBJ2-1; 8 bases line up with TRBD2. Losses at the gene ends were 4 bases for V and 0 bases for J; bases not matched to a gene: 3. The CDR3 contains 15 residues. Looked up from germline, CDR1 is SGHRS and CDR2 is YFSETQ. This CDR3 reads CASSNSGNSYNEQFF. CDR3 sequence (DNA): TGCGCCAGCAGCAATAGCGGGAACTCCTACAATGAGCAGTTCTTC.

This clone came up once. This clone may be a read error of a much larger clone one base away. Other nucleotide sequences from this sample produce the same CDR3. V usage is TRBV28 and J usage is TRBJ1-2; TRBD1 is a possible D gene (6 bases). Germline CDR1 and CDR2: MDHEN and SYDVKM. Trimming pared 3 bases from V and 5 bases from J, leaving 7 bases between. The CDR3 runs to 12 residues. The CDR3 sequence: CASSLRGYGYTF. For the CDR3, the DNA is TGTGCCAGCAGTTTGAGGGGGTATGGCTACACCTTC.

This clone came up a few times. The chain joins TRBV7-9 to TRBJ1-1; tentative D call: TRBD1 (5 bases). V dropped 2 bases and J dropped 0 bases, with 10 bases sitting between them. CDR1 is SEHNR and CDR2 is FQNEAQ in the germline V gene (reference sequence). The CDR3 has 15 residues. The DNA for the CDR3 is TGTGCCAGCAGCTTAAGGGACCCGGTGAACACTGAAGCTTTCTTT. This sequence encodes CASSLRDPVNTEAFF.

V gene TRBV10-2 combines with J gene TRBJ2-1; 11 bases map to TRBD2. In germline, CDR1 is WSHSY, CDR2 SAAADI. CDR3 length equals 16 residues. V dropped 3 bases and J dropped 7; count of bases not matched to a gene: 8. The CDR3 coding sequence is TGCGCCAGCAGTGATAGCGGGAGGGCCTTCCGGAATGAGCAGTTCTTC. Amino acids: CASSDSGRAFRNEQFF.

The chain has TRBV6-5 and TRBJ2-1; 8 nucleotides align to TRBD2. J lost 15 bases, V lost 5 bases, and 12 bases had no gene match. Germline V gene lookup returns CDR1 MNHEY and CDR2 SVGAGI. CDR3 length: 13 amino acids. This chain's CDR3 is CASSPNTSGLRFF. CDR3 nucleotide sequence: TGTGCCAGCAGTCCCAACACTAGCGGTCTCAGGTTCTTC.

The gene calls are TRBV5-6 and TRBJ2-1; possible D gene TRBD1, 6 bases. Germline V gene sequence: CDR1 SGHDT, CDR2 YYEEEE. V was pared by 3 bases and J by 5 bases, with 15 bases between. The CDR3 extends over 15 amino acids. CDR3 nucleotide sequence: TGTGCCAGCAGCTACCCACATCACAGGGACAATGAGCAGTTCTTC. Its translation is CASSYPHHRDNEQFF.

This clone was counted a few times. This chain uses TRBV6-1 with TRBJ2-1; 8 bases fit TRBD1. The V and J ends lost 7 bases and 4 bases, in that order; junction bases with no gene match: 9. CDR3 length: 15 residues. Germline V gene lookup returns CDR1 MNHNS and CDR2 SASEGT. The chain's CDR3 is CASTMDRALYNEQFF. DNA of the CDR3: TGTGCCAGCACGATGGACAGGGCCTTATACAATGAGCAGTTCTTC.

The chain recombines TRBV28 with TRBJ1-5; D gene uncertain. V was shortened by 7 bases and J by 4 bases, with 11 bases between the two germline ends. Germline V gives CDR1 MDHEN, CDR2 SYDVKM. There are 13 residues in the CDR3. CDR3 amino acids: CASKVGGNQPQHF. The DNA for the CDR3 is TGTGCCAGCAAGGTTGGAGGGAATCAGCCCCAGCATTTT. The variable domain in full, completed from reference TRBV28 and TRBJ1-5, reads DVKVTQSSRYLVKRTGEKVFLECVQDMDHENMFWYRQDPGLGLRLIYFSYDVKMKEKGDIPEGYSVSREKKERFSLILESASTNQTSMYLCASKVGGNQPQHFGDGTRLSIL.

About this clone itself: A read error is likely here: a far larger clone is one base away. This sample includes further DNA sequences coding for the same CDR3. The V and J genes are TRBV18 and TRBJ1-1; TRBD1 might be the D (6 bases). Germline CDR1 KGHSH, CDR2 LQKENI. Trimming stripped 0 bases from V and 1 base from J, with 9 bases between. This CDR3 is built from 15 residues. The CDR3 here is CASSPPGGQNTEAFF. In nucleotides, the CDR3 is TGTGCCAGCTCACCACCGGGGGGGCAGAACACTGAAGCTTTCTTT.

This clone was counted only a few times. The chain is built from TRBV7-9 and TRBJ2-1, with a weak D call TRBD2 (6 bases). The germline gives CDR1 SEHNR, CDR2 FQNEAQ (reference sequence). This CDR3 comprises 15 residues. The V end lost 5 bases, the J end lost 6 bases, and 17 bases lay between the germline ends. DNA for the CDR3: TGTGCCAGCAGCCGCAAGTTACGACTAGGCAATGAGCAGTTCTTC. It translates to CASSRKLRLGNEQFF. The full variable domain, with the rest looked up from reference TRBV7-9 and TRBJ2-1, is DTGVSQNPRHKITKRGQNVTFRCDPISEHNRLYWYRQTLGQGPEFLTYFQNEAQLEKSRLLSDRFSAERPKGSFSTLEIQRTEQGDSAMYLCASSRKLRLGNEQFFGPGTRLTVL.

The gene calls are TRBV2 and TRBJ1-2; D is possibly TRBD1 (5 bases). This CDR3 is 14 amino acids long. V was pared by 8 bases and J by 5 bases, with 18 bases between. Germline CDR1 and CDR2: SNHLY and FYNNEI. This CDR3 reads CASAKGDLGYGYTF. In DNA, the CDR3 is TGTGCCAGCGCGAAAGGGGACTTGGGTTATGGCTACACCTTC. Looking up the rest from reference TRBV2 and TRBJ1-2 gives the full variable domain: EPEVTQTPSHQVTQMGQEVILRCVPISNHLYFYWYRQILGQKVEFLVSFYNNEISEKSEIFDDQFSVERPDGSNFTLKIRSTKLEDSAMYFCASAKGDLGYGYTFGSGTRLTVV.

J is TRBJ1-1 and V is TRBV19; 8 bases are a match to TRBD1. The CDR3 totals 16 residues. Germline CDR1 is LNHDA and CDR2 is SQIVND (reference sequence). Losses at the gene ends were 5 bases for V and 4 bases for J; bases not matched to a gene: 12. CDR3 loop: CASSPRTGQGFTEAFF. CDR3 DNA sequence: TGTGCCAGTAGTCCGAGGACAGGGCAGGGTTTCACTGAAGCTTTCTTT.

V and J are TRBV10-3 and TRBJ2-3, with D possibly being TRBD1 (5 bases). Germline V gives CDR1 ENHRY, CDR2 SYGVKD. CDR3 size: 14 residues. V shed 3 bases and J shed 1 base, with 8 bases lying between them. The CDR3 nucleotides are TGTGCCATCAGTGACAGGGCGGGCACAGATACGCAGTATTTT. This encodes CAISDRAGTDTQYF.

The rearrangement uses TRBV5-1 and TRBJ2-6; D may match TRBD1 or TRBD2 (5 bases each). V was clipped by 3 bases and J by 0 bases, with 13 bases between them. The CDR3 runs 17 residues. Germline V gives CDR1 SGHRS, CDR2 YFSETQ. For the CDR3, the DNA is TGCGCCAGCAGCTGGGGACCGACGAGCTCTGGGGCCAACGTCCTGACTTTC. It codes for CASSWGPTSSGANVLTF.

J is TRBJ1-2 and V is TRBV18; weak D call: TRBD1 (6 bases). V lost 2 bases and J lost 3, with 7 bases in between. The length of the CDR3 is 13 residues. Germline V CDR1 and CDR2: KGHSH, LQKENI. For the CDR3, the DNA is TGTGCCAGCTCACCATCAGGGGACTATGGCTACACCTTC. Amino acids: CASSPSGDYGYTF. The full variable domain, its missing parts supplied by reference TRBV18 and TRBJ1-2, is NAGVMQNPRHLVRRRGQEARLRCSPMKGHSHVYWYRQLPEEGLKFMVYLQKENIIDESGMPKERFSAEFPKEGPSILRIQQVVRGDSAAYFCASSPSGDYGYTFGSGTRLTVV.

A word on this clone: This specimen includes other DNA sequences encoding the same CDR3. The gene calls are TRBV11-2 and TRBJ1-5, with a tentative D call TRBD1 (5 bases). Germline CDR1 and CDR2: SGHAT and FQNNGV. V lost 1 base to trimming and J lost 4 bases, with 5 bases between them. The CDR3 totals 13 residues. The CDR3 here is CASSLGTNQPQHF. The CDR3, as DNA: TGTGCCAGCAGCTTAGGGACAAATCAGCCCCAGCATTTT.

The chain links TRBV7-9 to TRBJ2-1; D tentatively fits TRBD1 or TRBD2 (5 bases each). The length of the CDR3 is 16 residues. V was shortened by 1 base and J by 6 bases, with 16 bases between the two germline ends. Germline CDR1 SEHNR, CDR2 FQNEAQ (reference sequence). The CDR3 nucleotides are TGTGCCAGCAGCTTAGTCGTGGCAGGGAGAGTCAATGAGCAGTTCTTC. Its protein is CASSLVVAGRVNEQFF.

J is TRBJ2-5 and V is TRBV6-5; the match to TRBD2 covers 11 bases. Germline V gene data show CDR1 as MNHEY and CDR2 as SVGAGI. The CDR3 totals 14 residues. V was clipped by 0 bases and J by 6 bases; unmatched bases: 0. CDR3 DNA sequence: TGTGCCAGCAGTTACTCGACTAGCGGGAAGACCCAGTACTTC. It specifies CASSYSTSGKTQYF.